The 32 T cell receptor beta chains below were found in one sample sequenced in a study of T cells in localized non-small cell lung cancer. Sequencing was performed with immunoSEQ multiplex PCR; in TCRdb, only in-frame clones are kept and a portion is missing. This sample has some 30,000 clones, with around 93% found just once. This specimen consisted of peripheral blood mononuclear cells, obtained before any cancer treatment. The source is a female donor older than 55 with stage II lung adenocarcinoma.

The genes are TRBV7-9 and TRBJ1-1; D unresolved. V dropped 1 base and J dropped 0 bases, with 6 bases sitting between them. This CDR3 contains 14 residues. Germline V gene sequence: CDR1 SEHNR, CDR2 FQNEAQ (reference sequence). The CDR3 bases are TGTGCCAGCAGCTTAGGGGCCATGAACACTGAAGCTTTCTTT. It encodes CASSLGAMNTEAFF.

This clone was observed a few times. The V gene is TRBV30, the J gene TRBJ1-5; D ambiguous. V was trimmed by 5 bases and J by 6 bases, leaving 17 bases between them. This CDR3 spans 14 amino acids. Germline CDR1 is GTSNPN and CDR2 is SVGIG (reference sequence). CDR3 amino acids: CAWEGKGPSQPQHF. The DNA for the CDR3 is TGTGCCTGGGAAGGGAAAGGTCCTTCTCAGCCCCAGCATTTT.

In DNA form, the CDR3 reads TGTGCCAGCAGTCAGCCCCGGATCCAAGTCTATAATTCACCCCTCCACTTT. This sequence encodes CASSQPRIQVYNSPLHF. The chain employs TRBV7-8 and TRBJ1-6; D is undetermined. Deletions cut 6 bases from V and 3 bases from J, with 18 bases between. The CDR3 consists of 17 residues. From germline, CDR1 is SGHVS and CDR2 FQNEAQ.

The count of this clone is one. The chain recombines TRBV27 with TRBJ2-7; no clear D. V dropped 7 bases and J dropped 2 bases, with 9 bases sitting between them. The V gene's germline CDR1 is MNHEY and CDR2 SMNVEV (reference sequence). This CDR3 region has 12 residues. The CDR3 bases are TGTGCCAGCATCGGCAGGACCTACGAGCAGTACTTC. The encoded protein is CASIGRTYEQYF.

The chain is built from TRBV7-8 and TRBJ1-1; TRBD1 is a possible D gene (6 bases). The CDR3 contains 15 residues. V lost 2 bases to trimming and J lost 3 bases, with 13 bases between them. Germline CDR1 reads SGHVS; CDR2 reads FQNEAQ. The CDR3 sequence is CASSLFRGTDTEAFF. The CDR3 coding sequence is TGTGCCAGCAGCTTATTCAGGGGAACGGACACTGAAGCTTTCTTT.

J is TRBJ2-5 and V is TRBV19, with 7 nucleotides matching TRBD1. This CDR3 has 16 amino acids. With 2 bases clipped from V and 9 bases from J, the junction kept 15 bases outside the gene matches. The germline V gene encodes CDR1 LNHDA and CDR2 SQIVND (reference sequence). This CDR3 reads CASSISPPGQNKPQYF. Written as DNA, the CDR3 is TGTGCCAGTAGTATAAGTCCCCCGGGACAGAATAAGCCCCAGTACTTC. Together with reference TRBV19 and TRBJ2-5, the CDR3 gives the full variable domain: DGGITQSPKYLFRKEGQNVTLSCEQNLNHDAMYWYRQDPGQGLRLIYYSQIVNDFQKGDIAEGYSVSREKKESFPLTVTSAQKNPTAFYLCASSISPPGQNKPQYFGPGTRLLVL.

The chain recombines TRBV29-1 with TRBJ2-1; 7 bases line up with TRBD2. The V gene end was trimmed by 0 bases and the J gene end by 1 base; junction bases not matched to a gene: 6. CDR3 length equals 16 residues. Looked up from germline, CDR1 is SQVTM and CDR2 is ANQGSEA. CDR3 DNA: TGCAGCGTTGAAGACCGGGCGGGAGAATCCTACAATGAGCAGTTCTTC. Translation: CSVEDRAGESYNEQFF.

The chain carries TRBV7-9 and TRBJ2-1; D is undetermined. Trimming pared 4 bases from V and 8 bases from J, leaving 15 bases between. CDR3 length: 14 amino acids. CDR1 SEHNR and CDR2 FQNEAQ come from the germline V gene (reference sequence). The chain's CDR3 is CASSSTLPLDEQFF. The CDR3 nucleotides are TGTGCCAGCAGCTCGACGCTCCCCCTGGATGAGCAGTTCTTC.

This clone was seen only once. V usage is TRBV30 and J usage is TRBJ1-2; a weak D match, TRBD1 (6 bases). The CDR3 consists of 15 residues. CDR1 is GTSNPN and CDR2 is SVGIG in the germline V gene (reference sequence). With 3 bases removed from V and 7 bases from J, the gap between germline ends came to 21 bases. The DNA for the CDR3 is TGTGCCTGGAGCCCCAAACGTCAGGGGTATGGTGGCTACACCTTC. Translated, it gives CAWSPKRQGYGGYTF. The whole variable domain, filled in from reference TRBV30 and TRBJ1-2, reads SQTIHQWPATLVQPVGSPLSLECTVEGTSNPNLYWYRQAAGRGLQLLFYSVGIGQISSEVPQNLSASRPQDRQFILSSKKLLLSDSGFYLCAWSPKRQGYGGYTFGSGTRLTVV.

V gene TRBV7-2 combines with J gene TRBJ2-7; TRBD2 matches at 11 bases. CDR3 length: 18 residues. Germline trimming cut 2 bases from V and 9 bases from J; bases unmatched to any gene: 18. From germline, CDR1 is SGHTA and CDR2 FQGNSA. The CDR3 sequence: CASSLKASGRTSFSAQYF. DNA for the CDR3: TGTGCCAGCAGCTTAAAAGCTAGCGGGAGGACATCCTTCTCGGCGCAGTACTTC.

The chain uses TRBV19 and TRBJ1-2; D not certain. V was cut by 7 bases and J by 3 bases, with 12 bases left in between. CDR1 and CDR2 (germline): LNHDA, SQIVND (reference sequence). The CDR3 has 13 residues. CDR3 sequence reads: CASKELRDYGYTF. CDR3 sequence (DNA): TGTGCCAGTAAGGAGTTAAGGGACTATGGCTACACCTTC. The full variable domain, rest sourced from reference TRBV19 and TRBJ1-2, is DGGITQSPKYLFRKEGQNVTLSCEQNLNHDAMYWYRQDPGQGLRLIYYSQIVNDFQKGDIAEGYSVSREKKESFPLTVTSAQKNPTAFYLCASKELRDYGYTFGSGTRLTVV.

The chain combines TRBV5-1 with TRBJ2-3, with 8 bases lining up with TRBD1. The trim removed 4 bases at V and 5 bases at J, leaving 9 bases unmatched. The CDR3 spans 15 residues. Germline V lookup: CDR1 SGHRS, CDR2 YFSETQ. The CDR3 DNA is TGCGCCAGCAGCACCCCAGGGGGCGCGGGAGATACGCAGTATTTT. It specifies CASSTPGGAGDTQYF.

V usage is TRBV28 and J usage is TRBJ2-7; a weak D match, TRBD2 (6 bases). CDR1 and CDR2 (germline): MDHEN, SYDVKM. V shed 8 bases and J shed 0 bases, with 8 bases lying between them. CDR3 size: 12 residues. The CDR3: CASAGSSYEQYF. CDR3 DNA: TGTGCCAGCGCCGGGAGCTCCTACGAGCAGTACTTC.

The chain carries TRBV19 and TRBJ2-3; D is unresolved. The CDR3 has 14 amino acids. The germline CDR1 and CDR2 sequences are LNHDA and SQIVND (reference sequence). Between the trimmed V and J ends, which lost 5 bases and 0 bases, there was a span of 9 bases. CDR3 amino acids: CASSSPGSTDTQYF. CDR3 bases: TGTGCCAGTAGTTCTCCGGGTAGCACAGATACGCAGTATTTT.

In its sample, this clone was seen once. The V call is TRBV11-1, the J call TRBJ2-6; D is perhaps TRBD1 (6 bases). The CDR3 sequence is 18 residues long. V lost 1 base and J lost 1, with 14 bases in between. From germline, CDR1 is SGHAT and CDR2 FQDESV (reference sequence). DNA for the CDR3: TGTGCCAGCAGCTTAGTGGGCATAACAGGGTCTGGGGCCAACGTCCTGACTTTC. Translated, it gives CASSLVGITGSGANVLTF.

V usage is TRBV2 and J usage is TRBJ2-2; TRBD1 matches at 9 bases. CDR3 length: 15 residues. V shed 6 bases, J shed 4 bases, and the junction held 6 bases outside the gene matches. From germline, CDR1 is SNHLY and CDR2 FYNNEI. The CDR3 here is CASSFGQGSTGELFF. In DNA form, the CDR3 reads TGTGCCAGCAGCTTCGGACAGGGGAGCACCGGGGAGCTGTTTTTT.

This chain connects TRBV7-3 to TRBJ2-2; D not certain. The V gene lost 2 bases and the J gene lost 1 base, with 5 bases spanning the gap. The CDR3 totals 14 residues. Looked up from germline, CDR1 is SGHTA and CDR2 is FQGTGA. The CDR3 sequence is CASSLDGNTGELFF. The CDR3 DNA reads TGTGCCAGCAGCTTAGACGGGAACACCGGGGAGCTGTTTTTT.

J is TRBJ1-6 and V is TRBV6-6; D gene uncertain. The CDR3 runs to 15 residues. Germline lookup yields CDR1 MNHNY and CDR2 SVGAGI (reference sequence). V lost 8 bases to trimming and J lost 5 bases, with 16 bases between them. The CDR3 DNA follows: TGTGCCAGCCGGCCCGATCGGAAGGATAATTCACCCCTCCACTTT. This gives the protein CASRPDRKDNSPLHF.

The chain recombines TRBV7-2 with TRBJ1-6, with a possible D match to TRBD1 (6 bases). This CDR3 spans 15 amino acids. The V gene lost 1 base and the J gene lost 5 bases, with 9 bases spanning the gap. Germline-derived CDR1 and CDR2 are SGHTA and FQGNSA. The CDR3: CASSLETGHNSPLHF. The CDR3 DNA reads as TGTGCCAGCAGCTTAGAAACAGGGCATAATTCACCCCTCCACTTT.

The V call is TRBV5-5, the J call TRBJ1-1, with a possible D match to TRBD1 (5 bases). Germline values: CDR1 SGHKS, CDR2 YYEKEE (reference sequence). V was clipped by 0 bases and J by 6 bases, with 15 bases between them. The CDR3 contains 15 residues. The CDR3 region has the DNA TGTGCCAGCAGCTTGGCATTGGGAGGGGTCGCTGAAGCTTTCTTT. Its protein is CASSLALGGVAEAFF.

The rearrangement uses TRBV5-4 and TRBJ2-5; 10 bases fit TRBD2. The CDR3 spans 15 residues. Germline assignment: CDR1 SGHNT and CDR2 YYREEE (reference sequence). J gave up 2 bases and V 0 bases, and 1 base lay outside the gene matches. This CDR3 is CASSLVLAGQETQYF. DNA of the CDR3: TGTGCCAGCAGCTTGGTACTAGCGGGGCAAGAGACCCAGTACTTC.

The chain employs TRBV28 and TRBJ1-2; unclear D gene. CDR3 size: 16 residues. The germline V gene encodes CDR1 MDHEN and CDR2 SYDVKM. V was clipped by 6 bases and J by 5 bases, with 22 bases between them. This chain's CDR3 is CASSRPTVIRAYGYTF. CDR3 nucleotides: TGTGCCAGCAGCCGACCGACGGTGATAAGGGCGTATGGCTACACCTTC.

The chain uses TRBV13 and TRBJ2-7; D may be TRBD1 (5 bases). The CDR3 extends over 17 amino acids. Trimming removed 3 bases at V and 0 bases at J, with 18 bases between. The germline V gene encodes CDR1 PRHDT and CDR2 FYEKMQ (reference sequence). Here the CDR3 reads CASSFLAAGQGSYEQYF. Written as DNA, the CDR3 is TGTGCCAGCAGCTTTTTGGCCGCCGGGCAGGGCTCCTACGAGCAGTACTTC.

This sequence joins TRBV2 and TRBJ2-7, with D possibly matching TRBD1 (5 bases). The CDR3 loop spans 15 amino acids. Germline CDR1 and CDR2: SNHLY and FYNNEI. V was cut by 0 bases and J by 3 bases, with 12 bases left in between. CDR3 nucleotide sequence: TGTGCCAGCAGTGAAGCGCTTGGCAGGGTCTACGAGCAGTACTTC. It is translated as CASSEALGRVYEQYF.

The chain is built from TRBV6-1 and TRBJ2-6; D remains unclear. Germline V gives CDR1 MNHNS, CDR2 SASEGT. CDR3 length: 16 residues. Deletions cut 3 bases from V and 2 bases from J, with 11 bases between. CDR3 DNA: TGTGCCAGCAGTGACCCACAGAGAGCTGGGGCCAACGTCCTGACTTTC. Translated: CASSDPQRAGANVLTF.

This clone has just one count. The CDR3 nucleotides are TGTGCCAGCAGCTTAGCGTCCCTGGGTGGGGTAGAGCCCCAGCATTTT. This gives the protein CASSLASLGGVEPQHF. The V and J genes are TRBV7-8 and TRBJ1-5; D is unclear. V shed 0 bases and J shed 8 bases, with 17 bases lying between them. Per the germline V gene, CDR1 is SGHVS and CDR2 is FQNEAQ. The CDR3 runs 16 residues.

The V and J genes are TRBV5-4 and TRBJ2-1, with 8 bases that match TRBD1. Germline-derived CDR1 and CDR2 are SGHNT and YYREEE (reference sequence). V shed 4 bases and J 10 bases; nucleotides not matched to a gene: 10. The CDR3 has 14 amino acids. The chain's CDR3 is CASSPRTGSVEQFF. CDR3 nucleotides: TGTGCCAGCAGCCCCCGGACAGGGTCGGTCGAGCAGTTCTTC.

The CDR3 DNA is TGTGCCAGCAGTGAATCGGACAGGGGACAGTTCTTC. It specifies CASSESDRGQFF. The V gene is TRBV25-1, the J gene TRBJ2-1, with 9 positions matching TRBD1. The V gene end was trimmed by 1 base and the J gene end by 13 bases; junction bases not matched to a gene: 2. Germline V lookup: CDR1 MGHDK, CDR2 SYGVNS. The CDR3 has 12 amino acids.

This clone was observed a few times. The chain has TRBV9 and TRBJ1-6; D call uncertain. The CDR3 runs 14 residues. The germline V gene encodes CDR1 SGDLS and CDR2 YYNGEE. Trimming stripped 4 bases from V and 8 bases from J, with 13 bases between. Written as DNA, the CDR3 is TGTGCCAGCAGCTCCCATGCCACTGATTCACCCCTCCACTTT. This sequence encodes CASSSHATDSPLHF. The full variable domain, in which reference TRBV9 and TRBJ1-6 provide the parts outside the CDR3, is DSGVTQTPKHLITATGQRVTLRCSPRSGDLSVYWYQQSLDQGLQFLIQYYNGEERAKGNILERFSAQQFPDLHSELNLSSLELGDSALYFCASSSHATDSPLHFGNGTRLTVT.

The chain joins TRBV6-1 to TRBJ2-1; D gene ambiguous. Germline-derived CDR1 and CDR2 are MNHNS and SASEGT. The CDR3 is 17 residues long. Trimming took 4 bases from V and 2 from J, leaving 18 bases between them. This CDR3 is CASSAPITTGPYNEQFF. The CDR3 nucleotides read TGTGCCAGCAGTGCCCCGATAACGACCGGCCCCTACAATGAGCAGTTCTTC.

The chain links TRBV6-1 to TRBJ1-2; tentatively, D is TRBD1 (5 bases). The ends were cut back, 7 bases at V and 4 bases at J, with 19 bases in the middle. Germline V CDR1 and CDR2: MNHNS, SASEGT. The CDR3 is 15 amino acids. The CDR3 spells CASTSGPGSIYGYTF. The CDR3 DNA sequence: TGTGCCAGCACTTCAGGCCCAGGGTCGATCTATGGCTACACCTTC.

The V gene is TRBV18, the J gene TRBJ1-1; tentative D call: TRBD1 (5 bases). This CDR3 has 15 residues. Trimming left V 6 bases short and J 4 bases short, with 18 bases between. The germline gives CDR1 KGHSH, CDR2 LQKENI. In DNA, the CDR3 is TGTGCCAGCTCCCCCGGGCTTGGGAGGGGCACTGAAGCTTTCTTT. This codes for CASSPGLGRGTEAFF.